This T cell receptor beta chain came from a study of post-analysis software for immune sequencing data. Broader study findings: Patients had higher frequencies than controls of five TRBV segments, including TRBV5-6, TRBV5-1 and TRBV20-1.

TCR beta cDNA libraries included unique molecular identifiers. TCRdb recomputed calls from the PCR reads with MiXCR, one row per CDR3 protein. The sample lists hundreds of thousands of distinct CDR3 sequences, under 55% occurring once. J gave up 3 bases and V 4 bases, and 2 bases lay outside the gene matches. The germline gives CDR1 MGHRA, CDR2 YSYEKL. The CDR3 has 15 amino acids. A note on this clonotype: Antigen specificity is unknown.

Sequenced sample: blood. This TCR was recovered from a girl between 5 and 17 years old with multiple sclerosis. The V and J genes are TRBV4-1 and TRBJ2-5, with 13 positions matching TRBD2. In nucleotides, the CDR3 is TGCGCCAGCAGCCCCGGACTAGCGGGAGAAGAGACCCAGTACTTC. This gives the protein CASSPGLAGEETQYF.